This T cell receptor (beta chain) was recovered during a study of cytomegalovirus exposure and HLA in healthy donors. Germline loops: CDR1 SSHAT, CDR2 FNYEAQ (reference sequence). This CDR3 spans 14 amino acids. Study findings and constraints: According to an earlier analysis, most TCR beta V segments yielded productive rearrangements about 87% or about 30% of the time.

In the PCR, 60 Vbeta and 13 Jbeta primers were used. Assay: immunoSEQ multiplex PCR; the TCRdb copy retains only in-frame clones and omits some. Here the sample spans about 85,000 clones, 80% being singletons. To note about this clone: No antigen is known for it. A junction boundary mismatches the germline segment, possibly from a read error.

Material: PBMCs. The V and J genes are TRBV7-7 and TRBJ2-5, with a tentative D call TRBD1 (6 bases). This TCR came from a woman aged 50 to 60 in good health and CMV-seropositive. The DNA for the CDR3 is TGTGCTAGCAGCACTGGGACAACGAAGGAGACCCAGTACTTC. Protein sequence: CASSTGTTKETQYF.